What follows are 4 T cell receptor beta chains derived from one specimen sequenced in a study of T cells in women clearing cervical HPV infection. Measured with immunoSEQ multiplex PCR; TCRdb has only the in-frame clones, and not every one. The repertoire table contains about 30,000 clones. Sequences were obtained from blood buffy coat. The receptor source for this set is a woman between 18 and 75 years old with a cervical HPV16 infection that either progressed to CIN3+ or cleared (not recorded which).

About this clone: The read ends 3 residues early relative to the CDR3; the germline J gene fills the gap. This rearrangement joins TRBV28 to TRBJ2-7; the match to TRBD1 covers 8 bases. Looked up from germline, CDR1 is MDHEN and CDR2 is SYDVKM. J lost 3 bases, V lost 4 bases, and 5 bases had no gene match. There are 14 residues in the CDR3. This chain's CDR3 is CASSWTGSLYEQYF. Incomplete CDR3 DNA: TGTGCCAGCAGTTGGACAGGGTCCCTCTACGAG.

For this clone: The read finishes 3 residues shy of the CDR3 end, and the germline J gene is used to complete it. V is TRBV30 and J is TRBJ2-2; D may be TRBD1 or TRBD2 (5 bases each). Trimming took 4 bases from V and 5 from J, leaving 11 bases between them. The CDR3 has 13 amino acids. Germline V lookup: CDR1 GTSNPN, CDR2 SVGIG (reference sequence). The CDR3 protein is CAWTQEGTGELFF. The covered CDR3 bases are TGTGCCTGGACCCAAGAGGGGACCGGGGAG. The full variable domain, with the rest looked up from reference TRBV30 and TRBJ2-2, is SQTIHQWPATLVQPVGSPLSLECTVEGTSNPNLYWYRQAAGRGLQLLFYSVGIGQISSEVPQNLSASRPQDRQFILSSKKLLLSDSGFYLCAWTQEGTGELFFGEGSRLTVL.

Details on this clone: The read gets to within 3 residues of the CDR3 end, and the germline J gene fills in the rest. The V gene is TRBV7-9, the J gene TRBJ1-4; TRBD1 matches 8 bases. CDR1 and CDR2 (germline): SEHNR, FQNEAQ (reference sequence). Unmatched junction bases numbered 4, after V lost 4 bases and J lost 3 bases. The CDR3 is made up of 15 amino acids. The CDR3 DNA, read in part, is TGTGCCAGCAGCTCGGACAGGGCCCCTAATGAAAAA. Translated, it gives CASSSDRAPNEK. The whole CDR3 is CASSSDRAPNEKLFF.

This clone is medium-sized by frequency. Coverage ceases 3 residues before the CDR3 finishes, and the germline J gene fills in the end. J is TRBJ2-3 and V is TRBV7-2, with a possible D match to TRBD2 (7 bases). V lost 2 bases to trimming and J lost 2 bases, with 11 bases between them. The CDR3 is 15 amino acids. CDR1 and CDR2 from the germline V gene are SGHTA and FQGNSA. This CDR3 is CASSLRGGYTDTQYF. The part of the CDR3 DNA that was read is TGTGCCAGCAGCTTACGCGGGGGCTACACAGATACG. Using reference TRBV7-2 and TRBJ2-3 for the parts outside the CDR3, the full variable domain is GAGVSQSPSNKVTEKGKDVELRCDPISGHTALYWYRQSLGQGLEFLIYFQGNSAPDKSGLPSDRFSAERTGGSVSTLTIQRTQQEDSAVYLCASSLRGGYTDTQYFGPGTRLTVL.